In its sample, the clone carrying this T cell receptor beta chain was seen many times. V shed 4 bases and J shed 0 bases, with 21 bases lying between them. CDR3 length: 19 amino acids. Germline V gene lookup returns CDR1 SNHLY and CDR2 FYNNEI. PBMCs were sourced from roughly 9.1 ml fresh peripheral blood. The data stem from a study of T cells in Graves' hyperthyroidism and ophthalmopathy. TCR beta CDR3 region amplification was performed from RNA transcripts. A set of HTBI primers served as the primers for a first-round RT-PCR of the TCR CDR3. One entry per CDR3 protein, called by TCRdb with MiXCR from the multiplex PCR reads. The sample contains roughly 150,000 distinct CDR3 sequences, 9.4% of which appear only once.

This sequence was found in a woman in her late teens or twenties with Graves' hyperthyroidism that later progressed to Graves' ophthalmopathy. The V gene is TRBV2, the J gene TRBJ1-4, with D possibly being TRBD1 (6 bases). The sample taken for sequencing was blood. The CDR3 protein is CASSVPGGRMGATNEKLFF. The CDR3 DNA follows: TGTGCCAGCAGTGTCCCGGGGGGCCGGATGGGGGCAACTAATGAAAAACTGTTTTTT.